Following are 32 T cell receptor beta chains from one sample sequenced in a study of T cell responses to AZD1222 COVID-19 vaccine. Measured with immunoSEQ multiplex PCR; TCRdb has only the in-frame clones, and not every one. The repertoire includes about 120,000 clones, 85% to 90% of them detected once, and approximately 7.5% sits in the top ten. The material was peripheral blood, obtained on day 0 of AZD1222 vaccination. The source of these receptors is an adult in good health.

This clone has only one observation. V gene TRBV6-2 or TRBV6-3 combines with J gene TRBJ2-7, with no clear D. CDR3 length: 14 residues. Germline CDR1 reads MNHEY; CDR2 reads SVGEGT. Trimming removed 4 bases from V and 6 bases from J, with 16 bases in between. The CDR3 coding sequence is TGTGCCAGCAGTTCTAACTCTCGCCCTCTCGAGCAGTACTTC. This translates into CASSSNSRPLEQYF.

The table lists this clone with a count of one. The chain is built from TRBV9 and TRBJ1-2; D is perhaps TRBD1 (5 bases). This CDR3 contains 15 residues. V was cut by 0 bases and J by 5 bases, with 14 bases left in between. CDR1 and CDR2 from the germline V gene are SGDLS and YYNGEE. For the CDR3, the DNA is TGTGCCAGCAGCGTAGCAGGAACAGGAAAATATGGCTACACCTTC. It codes for CASSVAGTGKYGYTF.

This chain connects TRBV19 to TRBJ2-3; TRBD1 aligns across 11 bases. There are 18 residues in the CDR3. Unmatched junction bases numbered 7, after V lost 1 base and J lost 1 base. Germline assignment: CDR1 LNHDA and CDR2 SQIVND (reference sequence). Here the CDR3 DNA reads TGTGCCAGTAGTATAGGGGCCGGGACAGGGGGTCGCACAGATACGCAGTATTTT. Amino acids: CASSIGAGTGGRTDTQYF.

This chain uses TRBV4-1 with TRBJ1-1, with 7 bases identical to TRBD1. The CDR3 consists of 14 residues. V gave up 3 bases and J gave up 11 bases; unmatched junction bases: 12. Germline-derived CDR1 and CDR2 are MGHRA and YSYEKL. CDR3 protein: CASSQRGLGLAAFF. CDR3 coding DNA: TGCGCCAGCAGCCAGAGGGGGCTTGGCCTTGCGGCTTTCTTT.

The chain uses TRBV9 and TRBJ2-5; D unclear. V shed 3 bases and J shed 2 bases, with 11 bases lying between them. Looked up from germline, CDR1 is SGDLS and CDR2 is YYNGEE. The CDR3 covers 14 residues. The CDR3 protein is CASSDPPTQETQYF. CDR3 bases: TGTGCCAGCAGCGACCCGCCGACTCAAGAGACCCAGTACTTC.

The V and J genes are TRBV28 and TRBJ2-2; D possibly corresponds to TRBD2 (6 bases). Trimming pared 6 bases from V and 2 bases from J, leaving 13 bases between. This CDR3 comprises 15 residues. Germline values: CDR1 MDHEN, CDR2 SYDVKM. The DNA of the CDR3 is TGTGCCAGCAGAGGCGGGGCGGGAAACACCGGGGAGCTGTTTTTT. This codes for CASRGGAGNTGELFF.

A few counts support this clone. The chain couples TRBV3-1 (or the pseudogene TRBV3-2) to TRBJ2-1, with 9 bases matching TRBD2. The CDR3 length is 16 residues. The J segment lost 5 bases and the V segment lost 3 bases, leaving 8 bases of the junction unmatched. CDR1 and CDR2 from the germline V gene are LGHDT and YNNKEL (reference sequence). For the CDR3, the DNA is TGTGCCAGCAGCCATAGCAGCGGGGGGCGACACAATGAGCAGTTCTTC. Amino acids: CASSHSSGGRHNEQFF.

V usage is TRBV19 and J usage is TRBJ1-2; tentatively, D is TRBD1 (5 bases). The ends were cut back, 5 bases at V and 8 bases at J, with 21 bases in the middle. CDR3 size: 15 residues. Germline loops: CDR1 LNHDA, CDR2 SQIVND (reference sequence). The CDR3 DNA sequence: TGTGCCAGTAGTCCCTGGGGAGGGGCTAACGACGGCTACACCTTC. It is translated as CASSPWGGANDGYTF. Variable domain in full (rest from reference TRBV19 and TRBJ1-2): DGGITQSPKYLFRKEGQNVTLSCEQNLNHDAMYWYRQDPGQGLRLIYYSQIVNDFQKGDIAEGYSVSREKKESFPLTVTSAQKNPTAFYLCASSPWGGANDGYTFGSGTRLTVV.

V usage is TRBV5-1 and J usage is TRBJ2-7, with a possible D match to TRBD2 (5 bases). CDR1 is SGHRS and CDR2 is YFSETQ in the germline V gene. V lost 5 bases and J 2 bases, leaving 17 bases between the germline ends. The CDR3 has 15 residues. The DNA for the CDR3 is TGCGCCAGCAGTCTGGCCCGGGAAGAACCCTACGAGCAGTACTTC. This encodes CASSLAREEPYEQYF.

This chain links TRBV28 with TRBJ1-3; TRBD1 agrees at 11 bases. With V trimmed by 8 bases and J by 1 base, 4 bases remained unmatched. The germline CDR1 and CDR2 sequences are MDHEN and SYDVKM. The CDR3 sequence is 15 residues long. This CDR3 reads CASRGQGASGNTIYF. As DNA, the CDR3 is TGTGCCAGCCGAGGACAGGGGGCTTCTGGAAACACCATATATTTT. Based on the CDR3 plus reference TRBV28 and TRBJ1-3, the full variable domain is DVKVTQSSRYLVKRTGEKVFLECVQDMDHENMFWYRQDPGLGLRLIYFSYDVKMKEKGDIPEGYSVSREKKERFSLILESASTNQTSMYLCASRGQGASGNTIYFGEGSWLTVV.

This clone was seen only once. The J gene is TRBJ2-2, the V gene TRBV6-5; tentatively, D is TRBD1 (6 bases). The CDR3 extends over 14 amino acids. CDR1 is MNHEY and CDR2 is SVGAGI in the germline V gene. The V end lost 7 bases, the J end lost 1 base, and 10 bases lay between the germline ends. The CDR3 DNA sequence: TGTGCCAGCAATATACAGGGGAACACCGGGGAGCTGTTTTTT. Encoded protein: CASNIQGNTGELFF.

The chain couples TRBV28 to TRBJ1-1; 10 nucleotides line up with TRBD1. CDR3 length: 12 amino acids. Germline V gene data show CDR1 as MDHEN and CDR2 as SYDVKM. The trim removed 7 bases at V and 11 bases at J, leaving 7 bases unmatched. CDR3 in DNA: TGTGCCAGCACCCCGGGACAGGGGAGGGCTTTCTTT. Translation: CASTPGQGRAFF.

The sample holds a few counts of this clone. The DNA of the CDR3 is TGTGCCAGCAGTTTAGTCAACGCCTGGGCACGGGGCTACACCTTC. This codes for CASSLVNAWARGYTF. The chain has TRBV28 and TRBJ1-2, with D uncertain. Trimming stripped 2 bases from V and 8 bases from J, with 18 bases between. CDR3 length: 15 amino acids. Germline assignment: CDR1 MDHEN and CDR2 SYDVKM.

The rearrangement links TRBV6-5 to TRBJ2-5; 9 bases are a match to TRBD2. This CDR3 spans 14 amino acids. The J segment lost 4 bases and the V segment lost 5 bases, leaving 5 bases of the junction unmatched. Per germline, CDR1 MNHEY and CDR2 SVGAGI. The chain's CDR3 is CASSPGTSSETQYF. The CDR3 nucleotides are TGTGCCAGCAGTCCCGGGACTAGCTCAGAGACCCAGTACTTC.

This chain links TRBV4-2 with TRBJ2-7, with 11 bases lining up with TRBD2. The ends lost 3 bases at V and 6 bases at J; junction bases unmatched: 10. The CDR3 totals 16 residues. Germline values: CDR1 LGHNA, CDR2 YNFKEQ. As DNA, the CDR3 is TGTGCCAGCAGCCACCATCGGGGACTAGCGGCTTCCGAGCAGTACTTC. The encoded protein is CASSHHRGLAASEQYF.

The chain is built from TRBV11-1 and TRBJ1-1; perhaps TRBD1 as D (5 bases). Looked up from germline, CDR1 is SGHAT and CDR2 is FQDESV (reference sequence). V was trimmed by 7 bases and J by 11 bases, leaving 20 bases between them. The CDR3 loop spans 13 amino acids. The CDR3 coding sequence is TGTGCCAGCACCCGTCCGGGGACCCCGTGGGCTTTCTTT. Its translation is CASTRPGTPWAFF.

This chain links TRBV4-1 with TRBJ2-7; D tentatively fits TRBD1 or TRBD2 (5 bases each). Trimming removed 3 bases at V and 2 bases at J, with 14 bases between. The CDR3 contains 15 residues. Germline assignment: CDR1 MGHRA and CDR2 YSYEKL. This CDR3 reads CASSQPRDRTYEQYF. The CDR3 DNA reads TGCGCCAGCAGCCAGCCTCGGGACCGGACCTACGAGCAGTACTTC.

The J gene is TRBJ2-7, the V gene TRBV5-1; D is ambiguous. Germline lookup yields CDR1 SGHRS and CDR2 YFSETQ. CDR3 length: 16 amino acids. V lost 0 bases to trimming and J lost 0 bases, with 13 bases between them. CDR3: CASSLGTFTDSYEQYF. The CDR3 region has the DNA TGCGCCAGCAGCTTGGGGACGTTTACCGACTCCTACGAGCAGTACTTC.

The V call is TRBV19, the J call TRBJ2-3; D unclear. The length of the CDR3 is 10 residues. Germline CDR1 LNHDA, CDR2 SQIVND (reference sequence). V was clipped by 10 bases and J by 5 bases, with 7 bases between them. CDR3 DNA: TGTGCCACAGGCCTAGATACGCAGTATTTT. It is translated as CATGLDTQYF.

This chain connects TRBV4-1 to TRBJ1-5, with D uncertain. This CDR3 comprises 17 residues. V was cut by 4 bases and J by 4 bases, with 20 bases left in between. Germline lookup yields CDR1 MGHRA and CDR2 YSYEKL. Written as DNA, the CDR3 is TGCGCCAGCAGCCTCCCCGGACCTGGGCGTTTTAATCAGCCCCAGCATTTT. Translating gives CASSLPGPGRFNQPQHF.

The rearrangement joins TRBV13 to TRBJ2-3; TRBD2 matches 9 bases. Per germline, CDR1 PRHDT and CDR2 FYEKMQ (reference sequence). This CDR3 is 17 amino acids long. J gave up 6 bases and V 5 bases, and 15 bases lay outside the gene matches. CDR3 in DNA: TGTGCCAGCAGCCCCCCTAGAAGGGGCGGGAGGGCCGATACGCAGTATTTT. Protein sequence: CASSPPRRGGRADTQYF.

This chain joins TRBV7-8 and TRBJ2-7; 10 bases line up with TRBD1. The CDR3 has 15 amino acids. CDR1 is SGHVS and CDR2 is FQNEAQ in the germline V gene. Germline trimming cut 5 bases from V and 6 bases from J; bases unmatched to any gene: 10. CDR3 residues: CASSTRPGTGVEQYF. The CDR3, as DNA: TGTGCCAGCAGCACTCGCCCCGGGACAGGGGTCGAGCAGTACTTC.

The rearrangement joins TRBV7-2 to TRBJ2-3, with 15 bases that match TRBD2. This CDR3 spans 19 amino acids. V dropped 3 bases and J dropped 11; count of bases not matched to a gene: 18. Germline V lookup: CDR1 SGHTA, CDR2 FQGNSA. DNA of the CDR3: TGTGCCAGCAGCTTGGGACTAGCGGGAGGACATGGGGGACGGGTGGTGCAGTATTTT. Translated: CASSLGLAGGHGGRVVQYF.

The chain is built from TRBV28 and TRBJ1-2, with TRBD1 matching over 7 bases. The CDR3 has 16 residues. The trim removed 6 bases at V and 1 base at J, leaving 11 bases unmatched. The V gene's germline CDR1 is MDHEN and CDR2 SYDVKM. The CDR3 loop is CASSLGGTALNYGYTF. Written as DNA, the CDR3 is TGTGCCAGCAGCCTAGGGGGGACAGCCCTTAACTATGGCTACACCTTC.

The chain combines TRBV13 with TRBJ2-5, with 15 bases fitting TRBD2. Germline CDR1 PRHDT, CDR2 FYEKMQ (reference sequence). Trimming removed 1 base from V and 1 base from J; junction bases left unmatched: 16. The CDR3 covers 22 residues. This chain's CDR3 is CASSLESGLAGGRPPSQETQYF. The DNA for the CDR3 is TGTGCCAGCAGCTTAGAGTCCGGACTAGCGGGGGGGCGGCCCCCTAGCCAAGAGACCCAGTACTTC.

The rearrangement links TRBV28 to TRBJ1-3, with 7 bases matching TRBD1. The CDR3 covers 15 residues. The junction had 12 bases not matched to a gene; V was cut back by 6 bases and J by 7 bases. Germline V CDR1 and CDR2: MDHEN, SYDVKM. Here the CDR3 reads CASSPGQLWRNTIYF. Here the CDR3 DNA reads TGTGCCAGCAGCCCGGGACAGCTCTGGCGGAACACCATATATTTT.

The rearrangement joins TRBV19 to TRBJ2-1, with D possibly being TRBD2 (6 bases). V was trimmed by 6 bases and J by 3 bases, leaving 21 bases between them. The CDR3 has 17 amino acids. CDR1 is LNHDA, CDR2 SQIVND, per germline (reference sequence). The CDR3 DNA sequence: TGTGCCAGTAGGGGAGAACACGGGGGAACCCACTACAATGAGCAGTTCTTC. It encodes CASRGEHGGTHYNEQFF.

The chain has TRBV7-8 and TRBJ1-2; no clear D. Germline CDR1 SGHVS, CDR2 FQNEAQ. Trimming removed 5 bases from V and 6 bases from J, with 22 bases in between. CDR3 length: 16 amino acids. CDR3 in amino acids: CASSLNRVPSRDGYTF. CDR3 bases: TGTGCCAGCAGCCTCAACCGGGTGCCTAGCCGAGATGGCTACACCTTC. Filled out from reference TRBV7-8 and TRBJ1-2, the complete variable domain reads GAGVSQSPRYKVAKRGQDVALRCDPISGHVSLFWYQQALGQGPEFLTYFQNEAQLDKSGLPSDRFFAERPEGSVSTLKIQRTQQEDSAVYLCASSLNRVPSRDGYTFGSGTRLTVV.

The chain uses TRBV7-9 and TRBJ2-7; 8 bases map to TRBD1. V gave up 4 bases and J gave up 2 bases; unmatched junction bases: 7. CDR3 length equals 15 residues. Germline lookup yields CDR1 SEHNR and CDR2 FQNEAQ (reference sequence). CDR3 sequence reads: CASSSLSTGAYEQYF. Here the CDR3 DNA reads TGTGCCAGCAGCTCCCTGTCGACAGGGGCCTACGAGCAGTACTTC.

CDR3 coding DNA: TGCAGCGTTCCGGGTTATGGCTACACCTTC. Encoded protein: CSVPGYGYTF. The V gene is TRBV29-1, the J gene TRBJ1-2; D unclear. CDR3 length equals 10 residues. Looked up from germline, CDR1 is SQVTM and CDR2 is ANQGSEA. The ends were cut back, 5 bases at V and 5 bases at J, with 6 bases in the middle.

This clone was recorded a few times. The chain uses TRBV7-9 and TRBJ2-1, with 11 positions matching TRBD1. With 5 bases clipped from V and 4 bases from J, the junction kept 4 bases outside the gene matches. This CDR3 spans 15 amino acids. The V gene's germline CDR1 is SEHNR and CDR2 FQNEAQ (reference sequence). The CDR3 loop reads CASSRGQGGYNEQFF. As DNA, the CDR3 is TGTGCCAGCAGCCGGGGACAGGGGGGATACAATGAGCAGTTCTTC.

As concerns this clone: The junction differs from germline at one of its ends, possibly a read error. The V gene is TRBV7-7, the J gene TRBJ2-7, with D maybe TRBD1 (6 bases). The germline gives CDR1 SSHAT, CDR2 FNYEAQ (reference sequence). The CDR3 has 15 residues. CDR3 in amino acids: CASSLALGGSYEQYF. The DNA for the CDR3 is TGTGCTAGCAGCTTAGCCCTAGGGGGTTCCTACGAGCAGTACTTC.